Shown below are 24 T cell receptor beta chains from a single sample sequenced in a study of regulatory T cells in long-lasting Graves disease. Construction of TCR beta libraries relied on iRepertoire HTBI primers and on Arm-PCR targeting CDR3 regions. TCRdb re-analysed the multiplex PCR reads in MiXCR, keeping a single row per CDR3 protein. The profile shows around 450,000 distinct CDR3 sequences, 20% to 25% of them singletons. The sample's time point: persistent/refractory GD, antithyroid drugs over 5 years with positive TRAb. The TCR library used RNA extracted from PBMCs. Sequencing was performed on peripheral blood mononuclear cells (PBMCs), taken when the disease was refractory, from a patient treated with antithyroid drugs. The receptors originated from a female donor with Graves disease.

This clonotype was seen a handful of times. The chain links TRBV24-1 to TRBJ2-7, with TRBD1 as a possible D gene (6 bases). Trimming shortened V by 3 bases and J by 2 bases, and 7 bases separated the two germline ends. The CDR3 length is 13 residues. Germline CDR1 KGHDR, CDR2 SFDVKD. The chain's CDR3 is CATSDGQTYEQYF. CDR3 nucleotides: TGTGCCACCAGTGATGGACAGACCTACGAGCAGTACTTC.

The chain joins TRBV3-1 to TRBJ1-2; 8 bases agree with TRBD1. The CDR3 covers 15 residues. Per germline, CDR1 LGHDT and CDR2 YNNKEL (reference sequence). The V gene end was trimmed by 0 bases and the J gene end by 8 bases; junction bases not matched to a gene: 8. The CDR3 is CASSQDRVTGDGYTF. CDR3 in DNA: TGTGCCAGCAGCCAAGATCGCGTGACAGGGGACGGCTACACCTTC.

The chain recombines TRBV27 with TRBJ2-5; D is possibly TRBD1 (5 bases). This CDR3 is 14 amino acids long. The ends were cut back, 3 bases at V and 5 bases at J, with 13 bases in the middle. In germline, CDR1 is MNHEY, CDR2 SMNVEV (reference sequence). The CDR3 DNA reads TGTGCCAGCAGTTTGGCAGGGCCTGGGGAGACCCAGTACTTC. Protein: CASSLAGPGETQYF.

V and J are TRBV14 and TRBJ1-1; D unclear. CDR3 length equals 12 residues. Germline V CDR1 and CDR2: SGHDN, FVKESK. Trimming stripped 4 bases from V and 11 bases from J, with 14 bases between. The CDR3 coding sequence is TGTGCCAGCAGCCCATTCGGGTCATGGGCTTTCTTT. Translation gives CASSPFGSWAFF.

This clonotype came up many times. V and J are TRBV28 and TRBJ1-1; no clear D. The CDR3 sequence is 13 residues long. Germline CDR1 MDHEN, CDR2 SYDVKM. Trimming took 4 bases from V and 0 from J, leaving 6 bases between them. The CDR3 nucleotides read TGTGCCAGCAGTTACGACCTGAACACTGAAGCTTTCTTT. It is translated as CASSYDLNTEAFF.

Comment on this clonotype: One junction end disagrees with the germline gene, perhaps due to a read error. The chain links TRBV5-1 to TRBJ2-6; D gene uncertain. The length of the CDR3 is 14 residues. The germline gives CDR1 SGHRS, CDR2 YFSETQ. CDR3 sequence: CASPSRSGANVLTF. The CDR3 DNA sequence: TGTGCCAGCCCCAGTCGGTCTGGGGCCAACGTCCTGACTTTC.

V is TRBV12-3 or TRBV12-4 and J is TRBJ2-5; 9 positions match TRBD2. This CDR3 is 15 amino acids long. The V and J ends lost 6 bases and 4 bases, in that order; junction bases with no gene match: 9. CDR3 DNA: TGTGCCAGCAGCCCCGATAGCGGGAGACTAGAGACCCAGTACTTC. The encoded protein is CASSPDSGRLETQYF.

The chain has TRBV7-2 and TRBJ2-5; D ambiguous. CDR3 size: 15 residues. Looked up from germline, CDR1 is SGHTA and CDR2 is FQGNSA. V lost 7 bases and J 2 bases, leaving 17 bases between the germline ends. CDR3 in DNA: TGTGCCAGCAAAAAGGGCCTCTCATTTCAAGAGACCCAGTACTTC. Protein sequence: CASKKGLSFQETQYF.

This clonotype was seen more than once but under ten times. The chain is built from TRBV20-1 and TRBJ1-1; D unclear. Germline V gene data show CDR1 as DFQATT and CDR2 as SNEGSKA (reference sequence). The CDR3 spans 15 residues. V lost 0 bases and J 4 bases, leaving 15 bases between the germline ends. The CDR3, as DNA: TGCAGTGCTAGAGATCGGCGGGGATCGGCCACTGAAGCTTTCTTT. Amino acid sequence: CSARDRRGSATEAFF.

This clonotype has just a few counts. The genes are TRBV6-1 and TRBJ2-2; TRBD2 might be the D (5 bases). CDR1 is MNHNS and CDR2 is SASEGT in the germline V gene. Trimming cost V 5 bases and J 5 bases, with 15 bases left between them. CDR3 length equals 15 residues. CDR3: CASSLTDQRTGELFF. In DNA form, the CDR3 reads TGTGCCAGCAGTCTTACGGACCAGCGGACCGGGGAGCTGTTTTTT.

This clonotype was observed a few times. This chain connects TRBV28 to TRBJ2-3; weak D call: TRBD2 (6 bases). The CDR3 spans 15 residues. Trimming stripped 6 bases from V and 2 bases from J, with 15 bases between. CDR1 is MDHEN, CDR2 SYDVKM, per germline. CDR3 sequence reads: CASSLGRSHTDTQYF. CDR3 nucleotides: TGTGCCAGCAGCCTGGGGAGGTCCCACACAGATACGCAGTATTTT.

This clonotype was seen repeatedly, ten times or more. The V call is TRBV5-6, the J call TRBJ2-7; D is unresolved. Germline V gene sequence: CDR1 SGHDT, CDR2 YYEEEE. V shed 1 base and J shed 7 bases, with 9 bases lying between them. CDR3 length equals 12 residues. The chain's CDR3 is CASSLTAREQYF. Written as DNA, the CDR3 is TGTGCCAGCAGCTTGACTGCCCGGGAGCAGTACTTC.

The rearrangement joins TRBV18 to TRBJ1-1; 7 bases are a match to TRBD1. CDR1 KGHSH and CDR2 LQKENI come from the germline V gene. The CDR3 totals 14 residues. After removal of 3 bases from V and 3 bases from J, the junction contained 4 bases not matched to a gene. The CDR3 region is CASSPSQGDTEAFF. The CDR3 DNA sequence: TGTGCCAGCTCACCTTCCCAGGGGGACACTGAAGCTTTCTTT.

This clonotype was seen repeatedly, ten times or more. The chain employs TRBV7-2 and TRBJ1-1, with D tentatively TRBD1 (5 bases). The CDR3 is 14 residues long. V was trimmed by 3 bases and J by 6 bases, leaving 14 bases between them. From germline, CDR1 is SGHTA and CDR2 FQGNSA. The CDR3 region has the DNA TGTGCCAGCAGCTTCCCATGGGGGGAGGCTGAAGCTTTCTTT. Translated, it gives CASSFPWGEAEAFF.

This clonotype has only a few counts. This chain uses TRBV24-1 with TRBJ2-1; TRBD1 matches 9 bases. Trimming took 7 bases from V and 5 from J; bases not matched to a gene: 5. The CDR3 is 14 residues long. The germline V gene encodes CDR1 KGHDR and CDR2 SFDVKD. The CDR3 DNA sequence: TGTGCCACCAGCAGGACAGGGGATAACAATGAGCAGTTCTTC. Protein: CATSRTGDNNEQFF.

This clonotype was counted at least ten times. The chain couples TRBV10-3 to TRBJ2-6; 11 bases agree with TRBD1. Looked up from germline, CDR1 is ENHRY and CDR2 is SYGVKD. There are 17 residues in the CDR3. The junction had 6 bases not matched to a gene; V was cut back by 6 bases and J by 2 bases. The CDR3 DNA sequence: TGTGCCATCAGACCGGGACAGGGGGGGACTGGGGCCAACGTCCTGACTTTC. Residues: CAIRPGQGGTGANVLTF.

The rearrangement uses TRBV28 and TRBJ2-2, with D uncertain. The CDR3 is made up of 16 amino acids. Per germline, CDR1 MDHEN and CDR2 SYDVKM. V was pared by 4 bases and J by 0 bases, with 12 bases between. CDR3: CASSSWTEPNTGELFF. CDR3 nucleotide sequence: TGTGCCAGCAGTTCCTGGACGGAGCCGAACACCGGGGAGCTGTTTTTT.

This clonotype was seen a few times. The chain links TRBV15 to TRBJ2-3; D may be TRBD2 (6 bases). With 9 bases removed from V and 4 bases from J, the gap between germline ends came to 8 bases. Germline-derived CDR1 and CDR2 are LNHNV and YYDKDF (reference sequence). The CDR3 runs 11 residues. Here the CDR3 DNA reads TGTGCCACGCGACTAGCAGATACGCAGTATTTT. This gives the protein CATRLADTQYF.

The rearrangement uses TRBV13 and TRBJ2-7; 7 bases match TRBD2. Germline CDR1 is PRHDT and CDR2 is FYEKMQ (reference sequence). Trimming at V came to 0 bases and at J to 1 base, leaving 3 bases not matched to a gene. The CDR3 runs to 15 residues. In nucleotides, the CDR3 is TGTGCCAGCAGCTTAGGGAGGACTAGTTCCTACGAGCAGTACTTC. Its protein product is CASSLGRTSSYEQYF. Variable domain in full (rest from reference TRBV13 and TRBJ2-7): AAGVIQSPRHLIKEKRETATLKCYPIPRHDTVYWYQQGPGQDPQFLISFYEKMQSDKGSIPDRFSAQQFSDYHSELNMSSLELGDSALYFCASSLGRTSSYEQYFGPGTRLTVT.

CDR3 coding DNA: TGTGCCAGCAGCGTAGACCAGGGGATCAATCAGCCCCAGCATTTT. It encodes CASSVDQGINQPQHF. The chain uses TRBV7-9 and TRBJ1-5, with D perhaps TRBD1 (6 bases). Trimming removed 5 bases from V and 3 bases from J, with 14 bases in between. Germline CDR1 and CDR2: SEHNR and FQNEAQ (reference sequence). The CDR3 extends over 15 amino acids. Looking up the rest from reference TRBV7-9 and TRBJ1-5 gives the full variable domain: DTGVSQNPRHKITKRGQNVTFRCDPISEHNRLYWYRQTLGQGPEFLTYFQNEAQLEKSRLLSDRFSAERPKGSFSTLEIQRTEQGDSAMYLCASSVDQGINQPQHFGDGTRLSIL.

This clonotype was seen ten or more times. The genes are TRBV5-1 and TRBJ1-2; weak D call: TRBD1 (5 bases). The CDR3 is 14 amino acids. V lost 4 bases and J 4 bases, leaving 14 bases between the germline ends. Germline V gene data show CDR1 as SGHRS and CDR2 as YFSETQ. CDR3 in DNA: TGCGCCAGCAGCCCCGAGGGACGCACCTATGGCTACACCTTC. Translating gives CASSPEGRTYGYTF. The whole variable domain, remainder taken from reference TRBV5-1 and TRBJ1-2, is KAGVTQTPRYLIKTRGQQVTLSCSPISGHRSVSWYQQTPGQGLQFLFEYFSETQRNKGNFPGRFSGRQFSNSRSEMNVSTLELGDSALYLCASSPEGRTYGYTFGSGTRLTVV.

This clonotype has ten or more counts. The chain has TRBV12-3 or TRBV12-4 and TRBJ1-1; tentative D call: TRBD1 (6 bases). The length of the CDR3 is 13 residues. V lost 3 bases, J lost 3 bases, and 8 bases lay in between. CDR3 in amino acids: CASSFAGDTEAFF. For the CDR3, the DNA is TGTGCCAGCAGTTTCGCAGGGGACACTGAAGCTTTCTTT.

This clonotype was seen repeatedly, ten times or more. V usage is TRBV20-1 and J usage is TRBJ1-2; D ambiguous. The V end was cut by 3 bases, the J end by 8 bases, with 13 bases between. Germline V gene data show CDR1 as DFQATT and CDR2 as SNEGSKA (reference sequence). This CDR3 region has 12 residues. The CDR3 sequence: CSARVWDQGYTF. For the CDR3, the DNA is TGCAGTGCTAGGGTCTGGGATCAAGGCTACACCTTC.

This clonotype was seen repeatedly, ten times or more. The chain links TRBV13 to TRBJ2-7; 13 nucleotides align to TRBD2. Unmatched junction bases numbered 8, after V lost 4 bases and J lost 8 bases. Per the germline V gene, CDR1 is PRHDT and CDR2 is FYEKMQ (reference sequence). The CDR3 has 15 amino acids. The CDR3 is CASSSRGTSGNQQYF. The CDR3 DNA is TGTGCCAGCAGCTCGAGAGGGACTAGCGGGAACCAGCAGTACTTC.